This T cell receptor (beta chain) was obtained from a study of cytomegalovirus exposure and HLA in healthy donors. As for the study in general: Of some 410 genotyped donors, roughly 80% grouped in the Caucasian-associated ancestry cluster.

13 Jbeta primers and 60 Vbeta primers were used for the PCR. TCRdb's table, derived via immunoSEQ multiplex PCR, lists solely in-frame clones and lacks some. The sample yields around 200,000 clones, roughly 90% seen once. Concerning this clone itself: What it recognizes is unknown.

Study-wide findings and caveats: The classifier, whose performance was assessed in both the original and validation cohorts, reportedly diagnosed cytomegalovirus status with high specificity and sensitivity. Most observed TCR sequences were rare, whereas some public TCRs were detected in many donors.

Germline CDR1 and CDR2: MNHEY and SMNVEV (reference sequence). The ends lost 5 bases at V and 3 bases at J; junction bases unmatched: 13. CDR3 size: 16 residues. The source material was PBMCs. This TCR came from a woman aged 25 to 39 in good health and CMV-seronegative. The chain couples TRBV27 to TRBJ2-7, with TRBD1 identical over 7 bases. This chain's CDR3 is CASSPRGDREFYEQYF. Written as DNA, the CDR3 is TGTGCCAGCAGTCCAAGGGGAGACAGGGAGTTCTACGAGCAGTACTTC.